This entry lists 7 T cell receptor beta chains sequenced from one sample in a study of OX40 agonist ivuxolimab in advanced cancers. Here immunoSEQ multiplex PCR was the method, and the copy in TCRdb shows in-frame clones only, minus some. The sample lists about 100,000 clones; roughly 91% were seen once. The starting material was CD4+ or CD8+ T cells sorted from blood, obtained in a trial of the OX40 agonist ivuxolimab. The receptors shown here come from an adult with an advanced solid tumor such as melanoma, head and neck, liver or kidney cancer.

The CDR3 DNA is TGTGCCAGCACCCGGGGGAGGAACACTGAAGCTTTCTTT. It codes for CASTRGRNTEAFF. J is TRBJ1-1 and V is TRBV6-6; TRBD1 is a possible D gene (5 bases). CDR1 MNHNY and CDR2 SVGAGI come from the germline V gene (reference sequence). V dropped 7 bases and J dropped 1 base, with 10 bases sitting between them. The CDR3 is 13 residues long.

This clone was seen a few times. The chain recombines TRBV10-2 with TRBJ1-2; a weak D match, TRBD1 (5 bases). There are 13 residues in the CDR3. Trimming removed 5 bases from V and 3 bases from J, with 10 bases in between. Germline V gene lookup returns CDR1 WSHSY and CDR2 SAAADI. The DNA of the CDR3 is TGCGCCAGCAGTTACGGGACGGACTATGGCTACACCTTC. It yields the protein CASSYGTDYGYTF.

The chain is built from TRBV19 and TRBJ2-1, with 9 bases lining up with TRBD2. The CDR3 consists of 14 residues. V shed 10 bases and J 5 bases; nucleotides not matched to a gene: 9. Per germline, CDR1 LNHDA and CDR2 SQIVND (reference sequence). CDR3 sequence: CATHSGRRDNEQFF. Written as DNA, the CDR3 is TGTGCCACCCATAGCGGGAGACGGGACAATGAGCAGTTCTTC.

V usage is TRBV11-3 and J usage is TRBJ2-1; TRBD2 matches 11 bases. The CDR3 loop spans 17 amino acids. J was trimmed by 5 bases and V by 5 bases; bases with no gene match: 11. CDR1 SGHNT and CDR2 YENEEA come from the germline V gene. The CDR3 DNA reads as TGTGCCAGCAGCCCCAGATTTATAGCGGGAGGGCACAATGAGCAGTTCTTC. This codes for CASSPRFIAGGHNEQFF.

The rearrangement uses TRBV6-6 and TRBJ1-5, with D unclear. This CDR3 contains 13 residues. The germline CDR1 and CDR2 sequences are MNHNY and SVGAGI (reference sequence). The V end was cut by 2 bases, the J end by 1 base, with 3 bases between. CDR3 nucleotide sequence: TGTGCCAGCAGTTACGACAGCAATCAGCCCCAGCATTTT. The encoded protein is CASSYDSNQPQHF.

A few counts support this clone. This sequence joins TRBV14 and TRBJ1-1; D call uncertain. Trimming stripped 6 bases from V and 2 bases from J, with 10 bases between. Germline V CDR1 and CDR2: SGHDN, FVKESK. CDR3 length: 13 amino acids. CDR3 coding DNA: TGTGCCAGCAGTTCCAGCCTTAACACTGAAGCTTTCTTT. Protein sequence: CASSSSLNTEAFF.

The rearrangement uses TRBV28 and TRBJ1-5; 10 bases agree with TRBD1. V trimming: 3 bases; J trimming: 6 bases; junction bases outside the gene matches: 8. CDR1 is MDHEN and CDR2 is SYDVKM in the germline V gene. The CDR3 has 16 amino acids. In nucleotides, the CDR3 is TGTGCCAGCAGTTTTAAACGACAGGGGGCCGGTCAGCCCCAGCATTTT. It is translated as CASSFKRQGAGQPQHF.